This T cell receptor (beta chain) was recovered during a study of cytomegalovirus exposure and HLA in healthy donors. Study conclusions and caveats: As immune exposure information, only CMV serostatus was available.

Germline values: CDR1 SGHRS, CDR2 YFSETQ. The CDR3 loop spans 16 amino acids. V lost 4 bases and J 7 bases, leaving 21 bases between the germline ends. To note about this clone: Antigen specificity is unknown.

The PCR ran on 60 Vbeta and 13 Jbeta primers. Assay used: immunoSEQ multiplex PCR; TCRdb lists only in-frame clones, some missing. The sample yields about 170,000 clones, under 80% seen once. Sequencing used PBMCs. J is TRBJ2-1 and V is TRBV5-1, with D possibly TRBD2 on 7 matching bases. The origin of this receptor is a man aged 35 to 55 in good health and CMV-seronegative. In DNA form, the CDR3 reads TGCGCCAGCAGCACCTTGGGCGGGGGCCAGGGGAATGAGCAGTTCTTC. Amino acid sequence: CASSTLGGGQGNEQFF.